This T cell receptor beta chain was sequenced during a study of blood T cell repertoires in COVID-19. Study background: Specimens from acute and convalescent COVID-19 originated in the United States, Italy and Spain. PBMCs, B-cell-depleted T cells, or T cells were the source of the cDNA or gDNA that made up the material.

The CDR3 has 16 residues. Germline CDR1 and CDR2: SGHRS and YFSETQ. Germline trimming cut 0 bases from V and 4 bases from J; bases unmatched to any gene: 5. Authors' data handling: Estimates of nucleated cell counts were drawn from the amplification of reference gene primers. Generated by immunoSEQ multiplex PCR, the TCRdb table keeps only in-frame clones and is missing some. V and J calls and clone size follow that table, whereas D and trimming were derived from the DNA. The sample has some 130,000 clones, about 89% seen once. The Seattle site enrolled patients during active infection and followed them longitudinally.

Input material: peripheral blood. This chain joins TRBV5-1 and TRBJ2-3, with TRBD2 matching over 10 bases. The receptor was isolated from a man aged 60 to 69 with COVID-19, enrolled during active disease. This CDR3 reads CASSLEAGGPSDTQYF. The CDR3 coding sequence is TGCGCCAGCAGCTTGGAAGCGGGGGGGCCATCAGATACGCAGTATTTT.